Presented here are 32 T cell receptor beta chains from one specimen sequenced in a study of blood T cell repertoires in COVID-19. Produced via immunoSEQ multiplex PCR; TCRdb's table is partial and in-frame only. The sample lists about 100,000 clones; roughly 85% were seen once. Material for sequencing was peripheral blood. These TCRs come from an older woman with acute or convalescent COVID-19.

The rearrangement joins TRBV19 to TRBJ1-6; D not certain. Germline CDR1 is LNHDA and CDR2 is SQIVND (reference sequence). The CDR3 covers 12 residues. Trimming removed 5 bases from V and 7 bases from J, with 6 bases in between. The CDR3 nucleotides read TGTGCCAGTAGTGAACAGAATTCACCCCTCCACTTT. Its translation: CASSEQNSPLHF.

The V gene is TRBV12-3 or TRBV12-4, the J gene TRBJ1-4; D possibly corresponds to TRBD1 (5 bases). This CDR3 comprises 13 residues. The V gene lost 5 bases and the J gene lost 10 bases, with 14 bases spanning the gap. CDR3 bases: TGTGCCAGCAGTCCCCGGCTGGGGGGAAAACTGTTTTTT. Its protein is CASSPRLGGKLFF.

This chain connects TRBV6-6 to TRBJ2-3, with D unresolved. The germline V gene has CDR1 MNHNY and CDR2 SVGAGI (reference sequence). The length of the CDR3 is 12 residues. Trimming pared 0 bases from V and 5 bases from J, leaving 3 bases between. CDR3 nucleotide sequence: TGTGCCAGCAGTTACTCGAGAGATACGCAGTATTTT. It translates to CASSYSRDTQYF.

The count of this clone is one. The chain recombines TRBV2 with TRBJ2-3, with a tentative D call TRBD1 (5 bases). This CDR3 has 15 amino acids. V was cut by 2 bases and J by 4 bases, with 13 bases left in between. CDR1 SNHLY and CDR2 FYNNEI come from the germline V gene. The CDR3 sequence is CASSEQGVGPDTQYF. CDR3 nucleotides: TGTGCCAGCAGTGAACAGGGTGTTGGGCCAGATACGCAGTATTTT.

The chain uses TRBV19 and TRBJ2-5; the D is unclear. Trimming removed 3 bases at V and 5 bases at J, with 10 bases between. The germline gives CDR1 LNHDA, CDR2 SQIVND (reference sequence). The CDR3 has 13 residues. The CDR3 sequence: CASSISLRETQYF. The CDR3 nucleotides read TGTGCCAGTAGTATTTCCCTACGGGAGACCCAGTACTTC.

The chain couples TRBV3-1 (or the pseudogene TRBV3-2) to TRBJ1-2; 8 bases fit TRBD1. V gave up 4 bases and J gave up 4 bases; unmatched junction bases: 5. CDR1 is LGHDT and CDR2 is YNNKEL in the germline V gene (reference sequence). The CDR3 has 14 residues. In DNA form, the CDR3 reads TGTGCCAGCAGCCCAGGGACAGGTGGCTATGGCTACACCTTC. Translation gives CASSPGTGGYGYTF.

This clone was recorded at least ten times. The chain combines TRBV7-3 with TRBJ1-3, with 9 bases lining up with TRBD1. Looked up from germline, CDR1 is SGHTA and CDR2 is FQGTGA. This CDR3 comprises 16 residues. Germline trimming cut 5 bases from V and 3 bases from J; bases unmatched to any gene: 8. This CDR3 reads CASSQSGTGNGNTIYF. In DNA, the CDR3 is TGTGCCAGCAGCCAATCCGGGACAGGGAATGGAAACACCATATATTTT.

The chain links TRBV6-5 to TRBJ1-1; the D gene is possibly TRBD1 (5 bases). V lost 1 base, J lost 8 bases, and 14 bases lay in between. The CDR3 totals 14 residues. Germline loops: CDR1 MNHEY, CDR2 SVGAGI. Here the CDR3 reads CASSYLQETTEAFF. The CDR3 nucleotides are TGTGCCAGCAGTTACTTACAGGAGACCACCGAAGCTTTCTTT.

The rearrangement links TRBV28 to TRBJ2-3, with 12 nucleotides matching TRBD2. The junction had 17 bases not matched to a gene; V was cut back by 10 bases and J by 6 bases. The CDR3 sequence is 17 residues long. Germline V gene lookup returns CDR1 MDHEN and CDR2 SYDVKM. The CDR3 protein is CATRVGASGGARDTQYF. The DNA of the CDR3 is TGTGCCACACGTGTAGGGGCTAGCGGGGGGGCCAGGGATACGCAGTATTTT.

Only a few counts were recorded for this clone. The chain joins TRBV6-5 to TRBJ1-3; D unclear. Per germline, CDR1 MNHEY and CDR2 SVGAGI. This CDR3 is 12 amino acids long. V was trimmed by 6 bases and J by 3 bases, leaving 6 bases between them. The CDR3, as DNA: TGTGCCAGCAGATCCGTTGGAAACACCATATATTTT. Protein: CASRSVGNTIYF.

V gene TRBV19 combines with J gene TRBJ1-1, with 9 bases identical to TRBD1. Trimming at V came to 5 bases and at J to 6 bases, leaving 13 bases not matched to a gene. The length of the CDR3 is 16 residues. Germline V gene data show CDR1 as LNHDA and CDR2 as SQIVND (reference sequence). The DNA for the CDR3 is TGTGCCAGTAGTGAATCGACCGGACAGGGGATCCCTGAAGCTTTCTTT. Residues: CASSESTGQGIPEAFF.

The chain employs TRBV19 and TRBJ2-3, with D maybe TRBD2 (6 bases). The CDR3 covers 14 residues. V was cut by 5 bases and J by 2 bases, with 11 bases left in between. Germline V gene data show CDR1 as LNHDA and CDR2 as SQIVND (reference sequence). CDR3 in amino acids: CASSVSGNTDTQYF. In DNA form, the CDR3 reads TGTGCCAGTAGTGTTAGCGGTAACACAGATACGCAGTATTTT.

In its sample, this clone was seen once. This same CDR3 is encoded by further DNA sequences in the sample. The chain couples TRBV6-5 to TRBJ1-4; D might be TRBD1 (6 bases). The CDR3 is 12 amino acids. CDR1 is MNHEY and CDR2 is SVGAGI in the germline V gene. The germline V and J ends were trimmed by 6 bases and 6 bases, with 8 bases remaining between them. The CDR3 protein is CASRQGYEKLFF. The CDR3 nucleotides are TGTGCCAGCAGACAGGGTTATGAAAAACTGTTTTTT.

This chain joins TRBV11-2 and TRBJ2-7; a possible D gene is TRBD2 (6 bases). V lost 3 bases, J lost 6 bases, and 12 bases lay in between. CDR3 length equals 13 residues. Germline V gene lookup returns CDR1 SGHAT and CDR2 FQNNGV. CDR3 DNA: TGTGCCAGCAGCTTTAGGGTGGAGGGCGAGCAGTACGTC. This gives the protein CASSFRVEGEQYV.

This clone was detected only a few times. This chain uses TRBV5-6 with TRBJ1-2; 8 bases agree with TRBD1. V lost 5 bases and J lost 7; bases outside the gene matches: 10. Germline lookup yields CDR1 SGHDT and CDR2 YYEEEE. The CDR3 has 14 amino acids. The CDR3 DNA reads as TGTGCCAGCAGTTTCGGACAGGGCTCCCTTGGCTACACCTTC. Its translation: CASSFGQGSLGYTF.

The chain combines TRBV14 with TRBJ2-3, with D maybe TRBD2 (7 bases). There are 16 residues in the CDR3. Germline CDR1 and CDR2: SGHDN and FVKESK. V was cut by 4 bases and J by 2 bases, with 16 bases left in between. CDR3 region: CASSPRGAGYTDTQYF. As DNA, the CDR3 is TGTGCCAGCAGCCCTCGGGGGGCAGGATACACAGATACGCAGTATTTT.

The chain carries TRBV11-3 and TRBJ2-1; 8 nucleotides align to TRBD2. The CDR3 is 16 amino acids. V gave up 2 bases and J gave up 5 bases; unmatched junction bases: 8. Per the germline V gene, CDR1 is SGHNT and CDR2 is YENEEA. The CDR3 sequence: CASSLRGTSSHNEQFF. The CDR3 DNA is TGTGCCAGCAGCTTAAGGGGGACTAGTTCCCACAATGAGCAGTTCTTC.

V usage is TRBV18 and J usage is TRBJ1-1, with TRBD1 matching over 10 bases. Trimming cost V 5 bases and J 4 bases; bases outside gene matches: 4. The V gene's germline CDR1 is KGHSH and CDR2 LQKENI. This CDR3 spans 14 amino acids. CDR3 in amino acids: CASSATGGPTEAFF. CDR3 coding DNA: TGTGCCAGCTCAGCGACAGGGGGCCCCACTGAAGCTTTCTTT.

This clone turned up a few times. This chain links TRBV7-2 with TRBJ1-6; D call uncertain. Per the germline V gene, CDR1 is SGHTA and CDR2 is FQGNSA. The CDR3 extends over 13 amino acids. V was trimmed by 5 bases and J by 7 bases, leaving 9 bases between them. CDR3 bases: TGTGCCAGCAGCATAACAGAGAATTCACCCCTCCACTTT. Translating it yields CASSITENSPLHF.

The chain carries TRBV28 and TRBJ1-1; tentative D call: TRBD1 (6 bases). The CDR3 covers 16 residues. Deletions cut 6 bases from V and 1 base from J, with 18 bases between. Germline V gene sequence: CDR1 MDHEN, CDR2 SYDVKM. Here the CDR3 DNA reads TGTGCCAGCAGCAGTCCCGGCCGGACAGCGAACACTGAAGCTTTCTTT. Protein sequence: CASSSPGRTANTEAFF.

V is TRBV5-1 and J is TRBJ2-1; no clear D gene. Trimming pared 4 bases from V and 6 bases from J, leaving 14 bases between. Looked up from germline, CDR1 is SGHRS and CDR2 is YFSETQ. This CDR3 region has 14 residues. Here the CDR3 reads CASSQEATSNEQFF. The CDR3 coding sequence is TGCGCCAGCAGCCAGGAAGCCACATCCAATGAGCAGTTCTTC.

The CDR3 nucleotides read TGTGCCAGTAGTACCAAGGGGACCTATAATTCACCCCTCCACTTT. Translating it yields CASSTKGTYNSPLHF. V and J are TRBV19 and TRBJ1-6; the D gene is possibly TRBD1 (5 bases). V gave up 4 bases and J gave up 2 bases, with 9 bases separating them. Germline-derived CDR1 and CDR2 are LNHDA and SQIVND (reference sequence). The CDR3 runs to 15 residues.

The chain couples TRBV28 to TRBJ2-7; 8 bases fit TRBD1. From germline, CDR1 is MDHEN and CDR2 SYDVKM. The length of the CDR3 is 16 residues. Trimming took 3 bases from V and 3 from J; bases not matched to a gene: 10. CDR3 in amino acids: CASSFLDGTGLYEQYF. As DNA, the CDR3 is TGTGCCAGCAGTTTTTTAGACGGGACAGGCCTCTACGAGCAGTACTTC.

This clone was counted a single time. CDR3 bases: TGTGCCAGCAGATCAACCACGGGATTCACCGGGGAGCTGTTTTTT. It yields the protein CASRSTTGFTGELFF. This chain connects TRBV2 to TRBJ2-2; weak D call: TRBD2 (5 bases). Germline-derived CDR1 and CDR2 are SNHLY and FYNNEI. The V and J ends lost 6 bases and 4 bases respectively, with 15 bases between them. The CDR3 spans 15 residues.

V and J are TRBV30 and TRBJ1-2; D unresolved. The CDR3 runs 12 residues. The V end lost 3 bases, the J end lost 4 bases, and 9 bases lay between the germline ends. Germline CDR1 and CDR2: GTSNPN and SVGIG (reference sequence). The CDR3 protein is CAWSEGAYGYTF. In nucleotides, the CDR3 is TGTGCCTGGAGCGAGGGCGCCTATGGCTACACCTTC.

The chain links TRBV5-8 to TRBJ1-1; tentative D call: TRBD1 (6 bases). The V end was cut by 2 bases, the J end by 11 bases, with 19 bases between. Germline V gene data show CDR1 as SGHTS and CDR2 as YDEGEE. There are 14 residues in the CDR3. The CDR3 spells CASSFVGDTVGAFF. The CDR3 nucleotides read TGTGCCAGCAGCTTTGTTGGGGACACCGTCGGCGCTTTCTTT.

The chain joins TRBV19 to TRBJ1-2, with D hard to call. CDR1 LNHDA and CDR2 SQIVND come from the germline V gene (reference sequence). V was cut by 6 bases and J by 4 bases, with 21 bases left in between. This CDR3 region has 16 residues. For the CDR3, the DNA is TGTGCCAGTAGCAATCGAGGACGGGGAAGTAGCTATGGCTACACCTTC. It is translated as CASSNRGRGSSYGYTF.

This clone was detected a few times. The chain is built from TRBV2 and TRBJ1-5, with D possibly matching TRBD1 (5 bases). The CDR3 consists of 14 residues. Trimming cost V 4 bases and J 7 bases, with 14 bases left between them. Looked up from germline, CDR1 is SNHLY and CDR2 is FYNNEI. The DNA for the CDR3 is TGTGCCAGCAGTGCTCAGGGTTTTGAACAGCCCCAGCATTTT. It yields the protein CASSAQGFEQPQHF. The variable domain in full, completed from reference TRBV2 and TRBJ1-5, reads EPEVTQTPSHQVTQMGQEVILRCVPISNHLYFYWYRQILGQKVEFLVSFYNNEISEKSEIFDDQFSVERPDGSNFTLKIRSTKLEDSAMYFCASSAQGFEQPQHFGDGTRLSIL.

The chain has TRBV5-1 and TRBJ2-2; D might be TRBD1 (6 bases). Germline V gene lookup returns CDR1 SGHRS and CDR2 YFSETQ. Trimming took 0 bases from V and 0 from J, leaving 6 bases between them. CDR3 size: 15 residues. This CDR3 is CASSLDRANTGELFF. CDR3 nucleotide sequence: TGCGCCAGCAGCTTGGACAGGGCGAACACCGGGGAGCTGTTTTTT. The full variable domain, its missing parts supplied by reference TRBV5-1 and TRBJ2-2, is KAGVTQTPRYLIKTRGQQVTLSCSPISGHRSVSWYQQTPGQGLQFLFEYFSETQRNKGNFPGRFSGRQFSNSRSEMNVSTLELGDSALYLCASSLDRANTGELFFGEGSRLTVL.

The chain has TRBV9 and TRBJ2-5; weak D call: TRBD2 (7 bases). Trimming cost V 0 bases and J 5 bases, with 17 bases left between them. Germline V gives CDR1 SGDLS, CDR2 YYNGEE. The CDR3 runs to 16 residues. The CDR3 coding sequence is TGTGCCAGCAGCGTAGGAGGTCGGGGGGCGCGGGAGACCCAGTACTTC. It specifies CASSVGGRGARETQYF.

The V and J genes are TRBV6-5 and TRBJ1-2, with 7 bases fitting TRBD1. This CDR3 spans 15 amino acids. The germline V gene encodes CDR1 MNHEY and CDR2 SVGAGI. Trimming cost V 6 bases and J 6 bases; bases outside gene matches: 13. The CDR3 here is CASRAGAGGRNGYTF. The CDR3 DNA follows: TGTGCCAGCAGGGCAGGGGCAGGGGGGCGAAATGGCTACACCTTC.

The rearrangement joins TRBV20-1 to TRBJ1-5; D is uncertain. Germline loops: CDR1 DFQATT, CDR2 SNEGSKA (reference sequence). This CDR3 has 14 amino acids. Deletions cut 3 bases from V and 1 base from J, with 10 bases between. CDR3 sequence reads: CSASQSRSNQPQHF. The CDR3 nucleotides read TGCAGTGCTAGTCAAAGCCGGAGCAATCAGCCCCAGCATTTT.